Given below is one T cell receptor beta chain in context. As yet, its antigen is unknown. The CDR3 sequence is 14 residues long. The germline CDR1 and CDR2 sequences are SGHTA and FQGNSA. Trimming removed 9 bases at V and 1 base at J, with 14 bases between. This entry is derived from a study of cytomegalovirus exposure and HLA in healthy donors. Primers included in the PCR were 60 Vbeta and 13 Jbeta primers. Generated by immunoSEQ multiplex PCR, the TCRdb table keeps only in-frame clones and is missing some. The ten top clones account for about 1.4%, within a sample of 100,000 to 150,000 clones. The study's findings and limits: Earlier analysis yielded a pattern in which most TCR beta V segments were productive about 90% or about 30% of the time. Among TCR beta chains, those listed as cytomegalovirus-associated numbered over 150. Some public TCRs appeared in many individuals, while most sequences were rare. Some V segments could not be told apart, so they were left out, TRBV6-2 and TRBV6-3 among them.

The chain links TRBV7-2 to TRBJ2-3; D possibly corresponds to TRBD1 (5 bases). The specimen sequenced was PBMCs. This TCR was sampled from a woman in her forties in good health and CMV-seronegative. For the CDR3, the DNA is TGTGCCAGTACTCAGGGAATACGCACAGATACGCAGTATTTT. Amino acid sequence: CASTQGIRTDTQYF. The full variable domain, completed using reference TRBV7-2 and TRBJ2-3, is GAGVSQSPSNKVTEKGKDVELRCDPISGHTALYWYRQSLGQGLEFLIYFQGNSAPDKSGLPSDRFSAERTGGSVSTLTIQRTQQEDSAVYLCASTQGIRTDTQYFGPGTRLTVL.